One and the same sample provided the 30 T cell receptor beta chains below, sequenced in a study of T-cell reconstitution after alpha-beta-depleted transplantation in children (TCRdb year 2016). The treatment or condition label for this specimen denotes: allogeneic hematopoietic cell transplantation with graft depleted of TCRalphabeta T cells and CD19 B cells. The library was made by PCR. The sequencer listed for this sample is Illumina HiSeq 2500. Molecular barcoding was employed in the preparation of TCR libraries, with unique molecular identifiers being used to normalize TCRbeta repertoire quantification. TCRdb redid the processing of the public reads, applying fastp at Q25 and MiXCR, and retained in-frame beta chains. Here each entry gathers all rows of one CDR3 protein and keeps the most common genes and DNA. In this sample the table shows just under 350,000 distinct CDR3 sequences, about a sixth of which occur a single time. The ten largest make up about 41% of the sample.

The sequences come from PBMCs, mostly from graft donor cells, collected 360 days after TCRalphabeta/CD19-depleted stem cell transplant. Receptors originate from a male patient between 2 and 15 years old who had a stem cell transplant for acute lymphoblastic leukemia, so the T cells may come from the graft donor.

This chain connects TRBV29-1 to TRBJ2-7; tentative D call: TRBD1 (5 bases). Germline V gene lookup returns CDR1 SQVTM and CDR2 ANQGSEA. This CDR3 comprises 12 residues. Trimming removed 5 bases at V and 3 bases at J, with 11 bases between. The CDR3 region is CSVQGVGYEQYF. The CDR3 DNA reads TGCAGCGTTCAGGGTGTTGGCTACGAGCAGTACTTC.

This clonotype showed up just a few times. The chain combines TRBV20-1 with TRBJ1-6; D call uncertain. Germline lookup yields CDR1 DFQATT and CDR2 SNEGSKA (reference sequence). The CDR3 runs 13 residues. V was shortened by 1 base and J by 8 bases, with 9 bases between the two germline ends. The CDR3 reads CSARVGNDSPLHF. CDR3 nucleotides: TGCAGTGCTAGAGTCGGGAACGATTCACCCCTCCACTTT.

The chain carries TRBV19 and TRBJ2-1; D is perhaps TRBD1 or TRBD2 (6 bases each). CDR3 length equals 12 residues. From germline, CDR1 is LNHDA and CDR2 SQIVND (reference sequence). V shed 9 bases and J shed 13 bases, with 19 bases lying between them. CDR3 coding DNA: TGTGCCAGCCAGCAGGAGGGACAACGACAGTTCTTC. This encodes CASQQEGQRQFF.

This chain links TRBV28 with TRBJ2-3; D remains ambiguous. Per germline, CDR1 MDHEN and CDR2 SYDVKM. Trimming removed 4 bases at V and 6 bases at J, with 8 bases between. This CDR3 comprises 12 residues. The CDR3 region has the DNA TGTGCCAGCAGTTCAAACGGTGATACGCAGTATTTT. Its protein product is CASSSNGDTQYF.

V and J are TRBV5-1 and TRBJ2-2; D remains unclear. Trimming removed 0 bases from V and 0 bases from J, with 3 bases in between. Germline V lookup: CDR1 SGHRS, CDR2 YFSETQ. The CDR3 is 14 residues long. The CDR3 DNA follows: TGCGCCAGCAGCTTGGACACGAACACCGGGGAGCTGTTTTTT. Translating gives CASSLDTNTGELFF. The full variable domain, rest sourced from reference TRBV5-1 and TRBJ2-2, is KAGVTQTPRYLIKTRGQQVTLSCSPISGHRSVSWYQQTPGQGLQFLFEYFSETQRNKGNFPGRFSGRQFSNSRSEMNVSTLELGDSALYLCASSLDTNTGELFFGEGSRLTVL.

Only a few counts were recorded for this clonotype. This chain connects TRBV10-3 to TRBJ2-3; no definite D call. The germline V gene encodes CDR1 ENHRY and CDR2 SYGVKD. This CDR3 is 12 amino acids long. The ends were cut back, 6 bases at V and 5 bases at J, with 9 bases in the middle. CDR3 residues: CAIRLSGDTQYF. CDR3 bases: TGTGCCATCAGGTTGTCAGGAGATACGCAGTATTTT.

This rearrangement joins TRBV14 to TRBJ2-1; D might be TRBD1 (5 bases). V lost 3 bases and J lost 6, with 9 bases in between. The germline V gene encodes CDR1 SGHDN and CDR2 FVKESK. The CDR3 has 13 residues. The CDR3 loop reads CASSHGHPNEQFF. In DNA form, the CDR3 reads TGTGCCAGCAGCCACGGACACCCCAATGAGCAGTTCTTC.

This clonotype has at least ten counts. The gene calls are TRBV9 and TRBJ2-1; 10 positions match TRBD1. The length of the CDR3 is 15 residues. Trimming at V came to 3 bases and at J to 2 bases, leaving 2 bases not matched to a gene. Germline V gene data show CDR1 as SGDLS and CDR2 as YYNGEE. CDR3 bases: TGTGCCAGCAGCGCGGGACAGGGGACCTACAATGAGCAGTTCTTC. Amino acids: CASSAGQGTYNEQFF. The full variable domain, its missing parts supplied by reference TRBV9 and TRBJ2-1, is DSGVTQTPKHLITATGQRVTLRCSPRSGDLSVYWYQQSLDQGLQFLIQYYNGEERAKGNILERFSAQQFPDLHSELNLSSLELGDSALYFCASSAGQGTYNEQFFGPGTRLTVL.

This clonotype was counted a few times. V is TRBV3-1 and J is TRBJ2-7; the match to TRBD2 covers 9 bases. The CDR3 length is 18 residues. Germline loops: CDR1 LGHDT, CDR2 YNNKEL (reference sequence). J lost 2 bases, V lost 2 bases, and 13 bases had no gene match. The CDR3 nucleotides read TGTGCCAGCAGCCAATCAGGCCTAGCGGGAAGATACCCCTACGAGCAGTACTTC. It specifies CASSQSGLAGRYPYEQYF.

This chain uses TRBV7-2 with TRBJ1-5; D ambiguous. Between the trimmed V and J ends, which lost 1 base and 9 bases, there was a span of 10 bases. This CDR3 is built from 13 residues. The germline V gene encodes CDR1 SGHTA and CDR2 FQGNSA. DNA for the CDR3: TGTGCCAGCAGCTTAGATCCTCCAGGGCCCCAGCATTTT. This encodes CASSLDPPGPQHF.

This clonotype came up many times. The chain recombines TRBV6-1 with TRBJ2-2, with D possibly matching TRBD1 (5 bases). CDR3 length: 15 residues. Between the trimmed V and J ends, which lost 6 bases and 3 bases, there was a span of 14 bases. CDR1 is MNHNS and CDR2 is SASEGT in the germline V gene. In DNA form, the CDR3 reads TGTGCCAGCAGACACCACCTAGGGGACACCGGGGAGCTGTTTTTT. Residues: CASRHHLGDTGELFF.

This clonotype was seen repeatedly, ten times or more. The chain is built from TRBV7-3 and TRBJ2-1; D is unresolved. Germline CDR1 SGHTA, CDR2 FQGTGA. The CDR3 is made up of 13 amino acids. Trimming took 5 bases from V and 7 from J, leaving 12 bases between them. For the CDR3, the DNA is TGTGCCAGCAGCCCTATTAATGGGAATGAGCAGTTCTTC. Translated: CASSPINGNEQFF.

The rearrangement uses TRBV15 and TRBJ2-3; 9 bases agree with TRBD1. Germline trimming cut 0 bases from V and 4 bases from J; bases unmatched to any gene: 14. Germline values: CDR1 LNHNV, CDR2 YYDKDF (reference sequence). The CDR3 is made up of 19 amino acids. The CDR3 reads CATSRDYRGREASADTQYF. The CDR3 DNA is TGTGCCACCAGCAGAGATTACAGGGGGCGCGAGGCTAGCGCAGATACGCAGTATTTT.

The table lists this clonotype with a few counts. This chain uses TRBV28 with TRBJ2-1; 7 bases align to TRBD2. Germline CDR1 reads MDHEN; CDR2 reads SYDVKM. V was pared by 7 bases and J by 7 bases, with 10 bases of the junction left unmatched. The CDR3 spans 14 residues. The DNA for the CDR3 is TGTGCCAGCACGTTCAGCGGGAATTATAATGAGCAGTTCTTC. It codes for CASTFSGNYNEQFF. The variable domain in full, completed from reference TRBV28 and TRBJ2-1, reads DVKVTQSSRYLVKRTGEKVFLECVQDMDHENMFWYRQDPGLGLRLIYFSYDVKMKEKGDIPEGYSVSREKKERFSLILESASTNQTSMYLCASTFSGNYNEQFFGPGTRLTVL.

The chain links TRBV29-1 to TRBJ2-3, with D tentatively TRBD1 (5 bases). The germline V and J ends were trimmed by 6 bases and 0 bases, with 7 bases remaining between them. From germline, CDR1 is SQVTM and CDR2 ANQGSEA. The length of the CDR3 is 12 residues. In DNA, the CDR3 is TGCAGCGTGGGGCGAAGCACAGATACGCAGTATTTT. It yields the protein CSVGRSTDTQYF.

The gene calls are TRBV4-2 and TRBJ2-7; tentatively, D is TRBD2 (6 bases). The V and J ends lost 1 base and 6 bases respectively, with 10 bases between them. The CDR3 sequence is 13 residues long. Germline V gene sequence: CDR1 LGHNA, CDR2 YNFKEQ. DNA for the CDR3: TGTGCCAGCAGCCAAGCGGAGGGAAGCGAGCAGTACTTC. As protein: CASSQAEGSEQYF.

V and J are TRBV27 and TRBJ1-5, with unresolved D. Germline V lookup: CDR1 MNHEY, CDR2 SMNVEV (reference sequence). The V end was cut by 2 bases, the J end by 2 bases, with 10 bases between. This CDR3 is built from 15 residues. CDR3 sequence reads: CASSLMGIGNQPQHF. DNA of the CDR3: TGTGCCAGCAGTTTAATGGGGATTGGCAATCAGCCCCAGCATTTT.

The rearrangement joins TRBV12-3 or TRBV12-4 to TRBJ1-3; no clear D gene. The CDR3 length is 14 residues. Trimming removed 3 bases from V and 4 bases from J, with 10 bases in between. The CDR3 DNA reads as TGTGCCAGCAGTTTCCAGATCGGGGGAAACACCATATATTTT. Protein: CASSFQIGGNTIYF.

The chain has TRBV4-3 and TRBJ2-3; the match to TRBD2 covers 7 bases. J gave up 5 bases and V 0 bases, and 11 bases lay outside the gene matches. The CDR3 covers 17 residues. The germline V gene encodes CDR1 LGHNA and CDR2 YSLEER. This CDR3 reads CASSQDLRGGSQDTQYF. CDR3 coding DNA: TGCGCCAGCAGCCAAGATCTGCGAGGCGGGAGTCAAGATACGCAGTATTTT.

This rearrangement joins TRBV7-2 to TRBJ2-1; D remains unclear. The V gene lost 3 bases and the J gene lost 4 bases, with 7 bases spanning the gap. The CDR3 is 13 residues long. CDR1 and CDR2 from the germline V gene are SGHTA and FQGNSA. CDR3 in DNA: TGTGCCAGCAGCTTGACGGTATACAATGAGCAGTTCTTC. Translation gives CASSLTVYNEQFF.

This clonotype was detected a few times. CDR3 in amino acids: CASISRARETQYF. The CDR3, as DNA: TGTGCCAGCATCTCGCGGGCGCGGGAGACCCAGTACTTC. The V gene is TRBV28, the J gene TRBJ2-5; perhaps TRBD2 as D (5 bases). Germline V lookup: CDR1 MDHEN, CDR2 SYDVKM. The CDR3 covers 13 residues. Trimming shortened V by 7 bases and J by 5 bases, and 14 bases separated the two germline ends.

This clonotype was counted ten times or more. This rearrangement joins TRBV3-1 to TRBJ2-6, with D possibly TRBD2 on 5 matching bases. The CDR3 loop spans 13 amino acids. Trimming stripped 2 bases from V and 13 bases from J, with 12 bases between. The V gene's germline CDR1 is LGHDT and CDR2 YNNKEL (reference sequence). The CDR3 DNA reads TGTGCCAGCAGCCAATTACTCACGGGGGTCCTGACTTTC. It encodes CASSQLLTGVLTF.

This clonotype was counted at least ten times. The chain links TRBV28 to TRBJ2-7, with 11 positions matching TRBD1. The CDR3 sequence is 16 residues long. Germline values: CDR1 MDHEN, CDR2 SYDVKM. Losses at the gene ends were 5 bases for V and 0 bases for J; bases not matched to a gene: 6. The CDR3 DNA follows: TGTGCCAGCAGTACCTTAGGACAGGGGGCCTCCTACGAGCAGTACTTC. Protein: CASSTLGQGASYEQYF.

This clonotype was seen more than once but under ten times. CDR3 bases: TGTGCCAGCAGCTTAGTCCTACAGGGTTCAGGCACTGAAGCTTTCTTT. Protein sequence: CASSLVLQGSGTEAFF. V and J are TRBV7-6 and TRBJ1-1; D might be TRBD1 (6 bases). V was pared by 1 base and J by 4 bases, with 16 bases between. The CDR3 runs 16 residues. Germline CDR1 SGHVS, CDR2 FNYEAQ.

This clonotype appeared many times. The chain uses TRBV12-3 or TRBV12-4 and TRBJ1-1; D is unresolved. V was cut by 3 bases and J by 3 bases, with 8 bases left in between. CDR3 length: 13 amino acids. As DNA, the CDR3 is TGTGCCAGCAGTTTTGGTGGAGACACTGAAGCTTTCTTT. This gives the protein CASSFGGDTEAFF.

In this sample, this clonotype turned up many times. The chain is built from TRBV12-3 or TRBV12-4 and TRBJ1-1; D not certain. The CDR3 sequence is 12 residues long. Trimming removed 2 bases at V and 9 bases at J, with 10 bases between. CDR3 loop: CASSLTSGQAFF. CDR3 DNA sequence: TGTGCCAGCAGTTTAACGAGTGGGCAAGCTTTCTTT.

This clonotype was seen repeatedly, ten times or more. The V call is TRBV24-1, the J call TRBJ2-3, with D perhaps matching TRBD1 or TRBD2 (5 bases each). V was shortened by 9 bases and J by 2 bases, with 20 bases between the two germline ends. From germline, CDR1 is KGHDR and CDR2 SFDVKD. The CDR3 consists of 16 residues. In DNA form, the CDR3 reads TGTGCCACCGCCGAGGGACGGGACCAAGACACAGATACGCAGTATTTT. This translates into CATAEGRDQDTDTQYF.

The chain employs TRBV10-3 and TRBJ1-2, with D perhaps TRBD1 (5 bases). Per germline, CDR1 ENHRY and CDR2 SYGVKD. There are 13 residues in the CDR3. Trimming shortened V by 8 bases and J by 3 bases, and 13 bases separated the two germline ends. The CDR3 protein is CAISRDGYYGYTF. The CDR3 bases are TGTGCCATCTCCCGGGACGGATACTATGGCTACACCTTC.

This rearrangement joins TRBV28 to TRBJ2-7; 10 bases are a match to TRBD2. V lost 3 bases and J lost 1; bases outside the gene matches: 6. The CDR3 extends over 16 amino acids. Germline V gene lookup returns CDR1 MDHEN and CDR2 SYDVKM. The CDR3 DNA reads as TGTGCCAGCAGTTTCGGGACTAGCGCATATTCCTACGAGCAGTACTTC. Amino acid sequence: CASSFGTSAYSYEQYF.

The chain has TRBV20-1 and TRBJ2-5; D possibly uses TRBD1 or TRBD2 (5 bases each). Germline CDR1 reads DFQATT; CDR2 reads SNEGSKA (reference sequence). The V end lost 6 bases, the J end lost 2 bases, and 28 bases lay between the germline ends. The CDR3 totals 18 residues. CDR3 sequence reads: CSAVLFDFPPWGQETQYF. CDR3 nucleotides: TGCAGTGCCGTACTATTCGACTTTCCCCCCTGGGGGCAAGAGACCCAGTACTTC.